Here is one TCR beta chain with its context. What it binds is not known. A read error may produce the germline difference seen at one junction end. This sample was included in a study of cytomegalovirus exposure and HLA in healthy donors. General study findings and limits: As a later analysis showed, a missense DCLRE1C variant was linked to trimming of TCR beta V- and J-genes. Association of 17,000 or so TCR beta sequences with HLA alleles was found at 0.05 false discovery rate in a later analysis. As a later analysis showed, several of the most significant clusters appeared to be linked to common viral pathogens.

Samples came from healthy bone marrow donors. The germline V gene has CDR1 SSHAT and CDR2 FNYEAQ (reference sequence). This CDR3 is 15 amino acids long. Researchers ran the PCR with 60 Vbeta and 13 Jbeta primers. Clones were read by immunoSEQ multiplex PCR, and TCRdb kept only the in-frame ones, dropping some. The sample includes 55,000 to 75,000 clones, around 73% of them seen just once. Sequenced: PBMCs. The origin of this receptor is a girl aged 10 to 17 in good health and CMV-seropositive. V and J are TRBV7-7 and TRBJ2-2, with 12 nucleotides matching TRBD2. Here the CDR3 reads CASSPSGGAGGELFF. CDR3 in DNA: TGTGCTAGCAGCCCTAGCGGGGGGGCCGGCGGGGAGCTGTTTTTT.